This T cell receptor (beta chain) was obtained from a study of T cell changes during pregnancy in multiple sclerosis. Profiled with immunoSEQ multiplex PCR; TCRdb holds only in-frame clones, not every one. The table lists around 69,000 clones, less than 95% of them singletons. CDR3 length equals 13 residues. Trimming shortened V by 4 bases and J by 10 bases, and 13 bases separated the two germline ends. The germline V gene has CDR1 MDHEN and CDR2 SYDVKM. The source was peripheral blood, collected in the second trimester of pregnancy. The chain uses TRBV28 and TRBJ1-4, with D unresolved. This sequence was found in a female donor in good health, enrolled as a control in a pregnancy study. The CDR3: CASSSRRVGKLFF. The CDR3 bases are TGTGCCAGCAGTTCCCGGCGGGTCGGAAAACTGTTTTTT.